Given below is one T cell receptor (beta chain) in context. This sample stems from a study of blood T cell repertoires in COVID-19. Study-wide background: Sources were T cells, B-cell-depleted T cells, or PBMCs; the material itself was cDNA or gDNA.

Germline CDR1 reads KGHSH; CDR2 reads LQKENI. The ends lost 2 bases at V and 4 bases at J; junction bases unmatched: 8. This CDR3 has 17 amino acids. TCRdb's copy holds only in-frame clones and misses some; the assay was immunoSEQ multiplex PCR. The sample holds about 250,000 clones, 70% to 90% seen once. The TCR originated in a woman aged 30 to 39 with active or convalescent COVID-19. The chain carries TRBV18 and TRBJ2-6; 7 bases align to TRBD1. Material: peripheral blood. The CDR3 DNA reads TGTGCCAGCTCACCAATAGGGGGCGCGGTAGGGGCCAACGTCCTGACTTTC. Translated, it gives CASSPIGGAVGANVLTF.